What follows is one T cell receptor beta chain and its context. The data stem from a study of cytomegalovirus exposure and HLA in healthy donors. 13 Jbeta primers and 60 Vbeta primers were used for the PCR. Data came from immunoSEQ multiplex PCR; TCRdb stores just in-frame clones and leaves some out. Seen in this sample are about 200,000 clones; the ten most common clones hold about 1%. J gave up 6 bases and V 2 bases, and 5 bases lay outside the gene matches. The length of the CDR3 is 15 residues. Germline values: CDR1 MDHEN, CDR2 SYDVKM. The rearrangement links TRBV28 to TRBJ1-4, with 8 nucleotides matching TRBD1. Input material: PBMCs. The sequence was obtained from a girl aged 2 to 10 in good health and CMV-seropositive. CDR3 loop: CASSLGADRDEKLFF. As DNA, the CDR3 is TGTGCCAGCAGTTTAGGGGCGGACAGGGATGAAAAACTGTTTTTT.